A single sample is the source of the 20 T cell receptor beta chains below, sequenced in a study of T-cell reconstitution after alpha-beta-depleted transplantation in children. This sample's TCRbeta library carried unique molecular identifier barcodes. TCRdb re-analysed the PCR reads in MiXCR, keeping a single row per CDR3 protein. The table has about 420,000 distinct CDR3 sequences, roughly 16% seen once; the top ten hold roughly 27%. Sequencing used PBMCs, mostly from graft donor cells, obtained 360 days after TCRalphabeta/CD19-depleted stem cell transplant. The receptors stem from a boy younger than two who had a stem cell transplant for Wiskott-Aldrich syndrome, so the T cells may come from the graft donor.

The J gene is TRBJ2-2, the V gene TRBV27; 9 bases fit TRBD2. The germline V gene encodes CDR1 MNHEY and CDR2 SMNVEV (reference sequence). This CDR3 region has 16 residues. With 5 bases clipped from V and 1 base from J, the junction kept 5 bases outside the gene matches. CDR3 residues: CASSIYSGRNTGELFF. Written as DNA, the CDR3 is TGTGCCAGCAGTATCTATAGCGGGAGGAACACCGGGGAGCTGTTTTTT.

In its sample, this clonotype was seen a few times. The V call is TRBV20-1, the J call TRBJ2-3; perhaps TRBD2 as D (6 bases). This CDR3 has 11 residues. The germline V gene has CDR1 DFQATT and CDR2 SNEGSKA (reference sequence). The CDR3: CSGGSTDTQYF. The CDR3 DNA is TGCAGCGGGGGTAGCACAGATACGCAGTATTTT.

Only a few counts were recorded for this clonotype. The chain is built from TRBV7-2 and TRBJ2-3; a weak D match, TRBD2 (6 bases). The V and J ends lost 3 bases and 4 bases respectively, with 11 bases between them. This CDR3 is 14 amino acids long. Germline V gives CDR1 SGHTA, CDR2 FQGNSA. CDR3: CASSFKWRADTQYF. CDR3 coding DNA: TGTGCCAGCAGCTTTAAATGGAGGGCAGATACGCAGTATTTT.

This clonotype has a handful of counts. This chain uses TRBV10-2 with TRBJ2-5; D is perhaps TRBD1 (7 bases). V shed 4 bases and J shed 5 bases, with 8 bases lying between them. Germline V gene data show CDR1 as WSHSY and CDR2 as SAAADI. The CDR3 consists of 12 residues. CDR3: CASSAGGETQYF. The CDR3 region has the DNA TGCGCCAGCAGTGCAGGGGGGGAGACCCAGTACTTC.

This clonotype occurred a few times. The chain joins TRBV29-1 to TRBJ2-7; 8 bases map to TRBD1. Germline V CDR1 and CDR2: SQVTM, ANQGSEA. V lost 7 bases and J lost 3; bases outside the gene matches: 26. The CDR3 has 19 amino acids. The CDR3 DNA sequence: TGCAGCGCCCTGCAGGTCGACAGGGGAGACTGGCCGAGGGGCTACGAGCAGTACTTC. Translation: CSALQVDRGDWPRGYEQYF.

V usage is TRBV29-1 and J usage is TRBJ2-1; 8 bases map to TRBD2. Germline V CDR1 and CDR2: SQVTM, ANQGSEA. The ends lost 2 bases at V and 8 bases at J; junction bases unmatched: 8. CDR3 length: 14 amino acids. CDR3 region: CSVETGGIMDEQFF. The CDR3 DNA sequence: TGCAGCGTTGAAACGGGGGGGATTATGGATGAGCAGTTCTTC.

This clonotype was detected a few times. This rearrangement joins TRBV24-1 to TRBJ2-2; 8 nucleotides line up with TRBD1. V was clipped by 0 bases and J by 0 bases; unmatched bases: 2. Germline V gene lookup returns CDR1 KGHDR and CDR2 SFDVKD. The CDR3 covers 17 residues. CDR3 in DNA: TGTGCCACCAGTGATTTGGGGGGACAGGCGAACACCGGGGAGCTGTTTTTT. Translation gives CATSDLGGQANTGELFF.

The V gene is TRBV25-1, the J gene TRBJ2-7; tentative D call: TRBD1 (6 bases). This CDR3 comprises 15 residues. Germline V gives CDR1 MGHDK, CDR2 SYGVNS. V was clipped by 4 bases and J by 0 bases, with 13 bases between them. CDR3 protein: CASSVGQVSSYEQYF. CDR3 in DNA: TGTGCCAGCAGTGTGGGACAAGTCAGCTCCTACGAGCAGTACTTC.

The chain employs TRBV4-3 and TRBJ2-2; 7 positions match TRBD1. The germline CDR1 and CDR2 sequences are LGHNA and YSLEER. Germline trimming cut 0 bases from V and 4 bases from J; bases unmatched to any gene: 17. The length of the CDR3 is 20 residues. CDR3 sequence (DNA): TGCGCCAGCAGCCAAGAGACTCTTATAGACAGGGTGGATTTCACCGGGGAGCTGTTTTTT. Amino acid sequence: CASSQETLIDRVDFTGELFF.

The gene calls are TRBV7-9 and TRBJ2-1, with a possible D match to TRBD2 (5 bases). Per the germline V gene, CDR1 is SEHNR and CDR2 is FQNEAQ (reference sequence). The CDR3 covers 14 residues. V shed 1 base and J shed 10 bases, with 14 bases lying between them. CDR3 coding DNA: TGTGCCAGCAGCTTAGTTGGGCTAGCCGTCGAGCAGTTCTTC. Translating gives CASSLVGLAVEQFF.

CDR3 amino acids: CATSDFGRGRNTGELFF. DNA for the CDR3: TGTGCCACCAGTGATTTTGGGCGCGGGAGGAACACCGGGGAGCTGTTTTTT. This sequence joins TRBV24-1 and TRBJ2-2, with TRBD2 identical over 7 bases. With 1 base clipped from V and 1 base from J, the junction kept 5 bases outside the gene matches. The V gene's germline CDR1 is KGHDR and CDR2 SFDVKD. The CDR3 is 17 amino acids.

The chain links TRBV7-2 to TRBJ2-1; 8 bases match TRBD2. The CDR3 runs to 16 residues. CDR1 is SGHTA and CDR2 is FQGNSA in the germline V gene. J lost 3 bases, V lost 3 bases, and 7 bases had no gene match. The CDR3 is CASSFVSGALYNEQFF. The CDR3 DNA follows: TGTGCCAGCAGCTTCGTTAGCGGGGCCCTCTACAATGAGCAGTTCTTC.

The V and J genes are TRBV4-3 and TRBJ2-7, with D unresolved. CDR1 and CDR2 (germline): LGHNA, YSLEER. There are 13 residues in the CDR3. Trimming cost V 4 bases and J 2 bases, with 9 bases left between them. Written as DNA, the CDR3 is TGCGCCAGCAGCCTGGACGTTACCTACGAGCAGTACTTC. Protein: CASSLDVTYEQYF.

This clonotype turned up a few times. V gene TRBV12-3 or TRBV12-4 combines with J gene TRBJ2-7, with TRBD2 identical over 8 bases. The CDR3 runs 14 residues. Trimming took 2 bases from V and 4 from J; bases not matched to a gene: 4. The CDR3 spells CASSLFGGAYEQYF. CDR3 bases: TGTGCCAGCAGTTTATTCGGGGGGGCATACGAGCAGTACTTC.

This chain joins TRBV6-1 and TRBJ2-1, with no clear D. The CDR3 is 15 residues long. Germline CDR1 reads MNHNS; CDR2 reads SASEGT. Between the trimmed V and J ends, which lost 7 bases and 0 bases, there was a span of 13 bases. DNA of the CDR3: TGTGCCAGCAACGCAGGATTGAGCTCCTACAATGAGCAGTTCTTC. As protein: CASNAGLSSYNEQFF.

This clonotype was observed a few times. This chain's CDR3 is CSARGRHNEQFF. In nucleotides, the CDR3 is TGCAGTGCTAGGGGGAGACACAATGAGCAGTTCTTC. This chain connects TRBV20-1 to TRBJ2-1; maybe TRBD2 (5 bases). Trimming cost V 3 bases and J 5 bases, with 8 bases left between them. This CDR3 has 12 residues. In germline, CDR1 is DFQATT, CDR2 SNEGSKA (reference sequence).

The V gene is TRBV5-6, the J gene TRBJ2-7, with a weak D call TRBD1 (5 bases). CDR1 and CDR2 from the germline V gene are SGHDT and YYEEEE. The V and J ends lost 6 bases and 0 bases respectively, with 10 bases between them. The CDR3 has 13 residues. CDR3 sequence reads: CASTQGFSYEQYF. CDR3 nucleotides: TGTGCCAGCACCCAGGGTTTCTCCTACGAGCAGTACTTC.

A few counts support this clonotype. The chain recombines TRBV18 with TRBJ2-7; D not resolved. V was cut by 0 bases and J by 3 bases, with 6 bases left in between. Germline CDR1 and CDR2: KGHSH and LQKENI. This CDR3 contains 13 residues. CDR3 DNA: TGTGCCAGCTCACCACCCCCTTTCTACGAGCAGTACTTC. Translation: CASSPPPFYEQYF.

This chain uses TRBV27 with TRBJ1-1; D gene ambiguous. The CDR3 is made up of 13 amino acids. Germline V lookup: CDR1 MNHEY, CDR2 SMNVEV (reference sequence). The ends were cut back, 1 base at V and 1 base at J, with 4 bases in the middle. The CDR3 is CASSLYQNTEAFF. The CDR3 DNA is TGTGCCAGCAGTTTATACCAGAACACTGAAGCTTTCTTT.

This clonotype was seen a few times. This rearrangement joins TRBV2 to TRBJ2-2; weak D call: TRBD2 (7 bases). Germline-derived CDR1 and CDR2 are SNHLY and FYNNEI. The V and J ends lost 8 bases and 4 bases respectively, with 14 bases between them. CDR3 length: 14 amino acids. CDR3 protein: CASGGARGTGELFF. The CDR3 DNA sequence: TGTGCCAGCGGGGGGGCGCGTGGCACCGGGGAGCTGTTTTTT.